Listed here are 30 T cell receptor beta chains from one sample, sequenced in a study of blood T cell repertoires in COVID-19. Assay: immunoSEQ multiplex PCR; the TCRdb copy retains only in-frame clones and omits some. Among some 280,000 clones listed, around nine tenths were seen once. Sequenced sample: peripheral blood. The receptors stem from a woman aged 40 to 49 who had recovered from COVID-19.

Many counts were recorded for this clone. This chain uses TRBV5-1 with TRBJ2-7; no clear D gene. Germline assignment: CDR1 SGHRS and CDR2 YFSETQ. V was shortened by 0 bases and J by 0 bases, with 13 bases between the two germline ends. This CDR3 has 16 amino acids. CDR3 residues: CASSLVGGGSSYEQYF. The CDR3 bases are TGCGCCAGCAGCTTGGTCGGCGGTGGGTCCTCCTACGAGCAGTACTTC.

This chain connects TRBV5-1 to TRBJ2-3; 8 bases match TRBD2. This CDR3 comprises 15 residues. Germline assignment: CDR1 SGHRS and CDR2 YFSETQ. Losses at the gene ends were 4 bases for V and 2 bases for J; bases not matched to a gene: 6. DNA of the CDR3: TGCGCCAGCAGCCCGCCTAGCGGGTTCACAGATACGCAGTATTTT. Its protein is CASSPPSGFTDTQYF.

The chain employs TRBV28 and TRBJ1-5, with a tentative D call TRBD1 (6 bases). CDR3 length: 15 amino acids. Germline V lookup: CDR1 MDHEN, CDR2 SYDVKM. V dropped 2 bases and J dropped 2 bases, with 10 bases sitting between them. The chain's CDR3 is CASSLPAGGNQPQHF. For the CDR3, the DNA is TGTGCCAGCAGTTTACCGGCAGGGGGCAATCAGCCCCAGCATTTT. Together with reference TRBV28 and TRBJ1-5, the CDR3 gives the full variable domain: DVKVTQSSRYLVKRTGEKVFLECVQDMDHENMFWYRQDPGLGLRLIYFSYDVKMKEKGDIPEGYSVSREKKERFSLILESASTNQTSMYLCASSLPAGGNQPQHFGDGTRLSIL.

This chain links TRBV3-1 (or the pseudogene TRBV3-2) with TRBJ2-3; 9 nucleotides align to TRBD2. In germline, CDR1 is LGHDT, CDR2 YNNKEL (reference sequence). With V trimmed by 1 base and J by 4 bases, 6 bases remained unmatched. The CDR3 runs to 16 residues. In DNA form, the CDR3 reads TGTGCCAGCAGCCAAGGCGTAGCGGGAGCCCCAGATACGCAGTATTTT. Encoded protein: CASSQGVAGAPDTQYF.

The table lists this clone with a count of one. The V gene is TRBV11-3, the J gene TRBJ2-4; TRBD1 might be the D (6 bases). Germline CDR1 SGHNT, CDR2 YENEEA. This CDR3 has 15 amino acids. V lost 8 bases, J lost 0 bases, and 14 bases lay in between. For the CDR3, the DNA is TGTGCCAGCGGGCTAGGGGGTCCAGCCAAAAACATTCAGTACTTC. This codes for CASGLGGPAKNIQYF.

The chain carries TRBV11-2 and TRBJ1-4; maybe TRBD1 (5 bases). The CDR3 is made up of 14 amino acids. Trimming pared 3 bases from V and 4 bases from J, leaving 9 bases between. CDR1 is SGHAT, CDR2 FQNNGV, per germline. CDR3 region: CASSFTGVNEKLFF. CDR3 DNA sequence: TGTGCCAGCAGCTTCACAGGAGTTAATGAAAAACTGTTTTTT. The variable domain in full, completed from reference TRBV11-2 and TRBJ1-4, reads EAGVAQSPRYKIIEKRQSVAFWCNPISGHATLYWYQQILGQGPKLLIQFQNNGVVDDSQLPKDRFSAERLKGVDSTLKIQPAKLEDSAVYLCASSFTGVNEKLFFGSGTQLSVL.

The rearrangement links TRBV2 to TRBJ2-3, with 10 bases identical to TRBD1. Germline V gene data show CDR1 as SNHLY and CDR2 as FYNNEI. The CDR3 totals 17 residues. V gave up 2 bases and J gave up 6 bases; unmatched junction bases: 11. In DNA form, the CDR3 reads TGTGCCAGCAGTGAATTATTGGGGACAGGGGTACGGGATACGCAGTATTTT. Its translation: CASSELLGTGVRDTQYF.

This chain joins TRBV28 and TRBJ2-3; possible D gene TRBD2, 6 bases. Trimming took 3 bases from V and 0 from J, leaving 13 bases between them. The length of the CDR3 is 16 residues. CDR1 is MDHEN and CDR2 is SYDVKM in the germline V gene. The CDR3 reads CASSFGLGTSTDTQYF. The DNA for the CDR3 is TGTGCCAGCAGTTTCGGCCTGGGGACTAGCACAGATACGCAGTATTTT.

The V gene is TRBV27, the J gene TRBJ2-1, with 10 bases matching TRBD2. This CDR3 is 15 amino acids long. With 7 bases clipped from V and 6 bases from J, the junction kept 9 bases outside the gene matches. CDR1 is MNHEY and CDR2 is SMNVEV in the germline V gene (reference sequence). CDR3 nucleotides: TGTGCCAGCACCCTCGGACTAGCGGATGGCAATGAGCAGTTCTTC. Translating it yields CASTLGLADGNEQFF.

The chain has TRBV19 and TRBJ2-1; 7 bases line up with TRBD1. V lost 6 bases to trimming and J lost 4 bases; unmatched junction nucleotides: 15. Germline V CDR1 and CDR2: LNHDA, SQIVND (reference sequence). This CDR3 is built from 17 residues. The CDR3 reads CASSYRGQGVDYNEQFF. CDR3 coding DNA: TGTGCCAGTAGCTATAGGGGGCAGGGGGTTGATTACAATGAGCAGTTCTTC.

The V call is TRBV19, the J call TRBJ1-4, with a tentative D call TRBD1 (5 bases). V dropped 4 bases and J dropped 0 bases, with 9 bases sitting between them. The germline V gene encodes CDR1 LNHDA and CDR2 SQIVND (reference sequence). This CDR3 is built from 15 residues. The CDR3 loop reads CASSRTHATNEKLFF. Here the CDR3 DNA reads TGTGCCAGTAGTAGGACACACGCAACTAATGAAAAACTGTTTTTT. Combining the CDR3 with reference TRBV19 and TRBJ1-4 gives the whole variable domain DGGITQSPKYLFRKEGQNVTLSCEQNLNHDAMYWYRQDPGQGLRLIYYSQIVNDFQKGDIAEGYSVSREKKESFPLTVTSAQKNPTAFYLCASSRTHATNEKLFFGSGTQLSVL.

V usage is TRBV6-6 and J usage is TRBJ1-2, with a weak D call TRBD1 (6 bases). CDR3 length: 13 residues. The V gene lost 7 bases and the J gene lost 2 bases, with 11 bases spanning the gap. The germline CDR1 and CDR2 sequences are MNHNY and SVGAGI (reference sequence). CDR3 nucleotide sequence: TGTGCCAGCAACCCCGGACAGAACTATGGCTACACCTTC. It codes for CASNPGQNYGYTF.

J is TRBJ2-7 and V is TRBV3-1 (or the pseudogene TRBV3-2); 10 nucleotides align to TRBD2. Germline CDR1 and CDR2: LGHDT and YNNKEL (reference sequence). Trimming took 5 bases from V and 3 from J; bases not matched to a gene: 7. The CDR3 loop spans 15 amino acids. The CDR3 loop reads CASSALAGVDYEQYF. In DNA form, the CDR3 reads TGTGCCAGCAGCGCCCTAGCGGGAGTTGACTACGAGCAGTACTTC.

The V and J genes are TRBV19 and TRBJ2-7; the match to TRBD2 covers 11 bases. From germline, CDR1 is LNHDA and CDR2 SQIVND (reference sequence). Trimming removed 7 bases from V and 7 bases from J; junction bases left unmatched: 6. The CDR3 runs to 13 residues. The CDR3 DNA sequence: TGTGCCAGTACAACTAGCGGGAGTCGTGAGCAGTACTTC. It translates to CASTTSGSREQYF.

The chain links TRBV6-1 to TRBJ1-1; TRBD1 matches at 11 bases. CDR3 length: 16 amino acids. J gave up 7 bases and V 2 bases, and 9 bases lay outside the gene matches. From germline, CDR1 is MNHNS and CDR2 SASEGT. The CDR3 here is CASSERTGGRGGEAFF. CDR3 nucleotides: TGTGCCAGCAGTGAACGGACAGGGGGCCGGGGCGGTGAAGCTTTCTTT.

The V call is TRBV20-1, the J call TRBJ2-5; D perhaps matches TRBD1 (5 bases). The CDR3 extends over 11 amino acids. The V and J ends lost 3 bases and 13 bases respectively, with 15 bases between them. Germline assignment: CDR1 DFQATT and CDR2 SNEGSKA (reference sequence). The CDR3 nucleotides are TGCAGTGCTAGGTGGCAGGGTGTCGGGTACTTC. Its translation: CSARWQGVGYF.

On this clone: An end of the junction differs from the germline gene, which may be a read error. The chain recombines TRBV9 with TRBJ2-3, with a tentative D call TRBD2 (6 bases). Looked up from germline, CDR1 is SGDLS and CDR2 is YYNGEE. CDR3 size: 14 residues. The CDR3 loop is CASSTSGSTDTQYF. The CDR3 DNA is TGTGCCAGCAGCACCTCCGGGAGCACGGATACGCAGTATTTT.

The chain links TRBV11-2 to TRBJ2-7, with D unclear. Per germline, CDR1 SGHAT and CDR2 FQNNGV. With 1 base removed from V and 0 bases from J, the gap between germline ends came to 10 bases. CDR3 length: 15 amino acids. CDR3 residues: CASSLVGRSSYEQYF. The DNA of the CDR3 is TGTGCCAGCAGCTTAGTTGGCAGAAGCTCCTACGAGCAGTACTTC.

V usage is TRBV27 and J usage is TRBJ1-3; no reliable D call. CDR3 size: 15 residues. The germline gives CDR1 MNHEY, CDR2 SMNVEV (reference sequence). V was shortened by 5 bases and J by 0 bases, with 11 bases between the two germline ends. This chain's CDR3 is CASSLTGASGNTIYF. As DNA, the CDR3 is TGTGCCAGCAGTCTAACGGGAGCCTCTGGAAACACCATATATTTT.

The V call is TRBV18, the J call TRBJ2-7, with TRBD2 matching 13 bases. Losses at the gene ends were 2 bases for V and 7 bases for J; bases not matched to a gene: 11. This CDR3 contains 17 residues. Per the germline V gene, CDR1 is KGHSH and CDR2 is LQKENI. The CDR3 nucleotides are TGTGCCAGCTCACCAGAACTAGCGGGAGGGCCGGGTGGTGAGCAGTACTTC. Translation gives CASSPELAGGPGGEQYF.

The rearrangement joins TRBV11-3 to TRBJ2-7; D is perhaps TRBD1 (5 bases). The CDR3 extends over 15 amino acids. Germline CDR1 SGHNT, CDR2 YENEEA. V shed 2 bases and J shed 4 bases, with 15 bases lying between them. The CDR3 DNA is TGTGCCAGCAGCTTAAGGTGGGGCGGTGGGTACGAGCAGTACTTC. Residues: CASSLRWGGGYEQYF.

This chain connects TRBV3-1 (or the pseudogene TRBV3-2) to TRBJ2-2, with unresolved D. Between the trimmed V and J ends, which lost 1 base and 8 bases, there was a span of 8 bases. Germline CDR1 reads LGHDT; CDR2 reads YNNKEL (reference sequence). This CDR3 is 13 amino acids long. This chain's CDR3 is CASSQGEEGELFF. The CDR3 DNA reads TGTGCCAGCAGCCAAGGAGAGGAGGGGGAGCTGTTTTTT.

V usage is TRBV4-1 and J usage is TRBJ2-7; 10 bases match TRBD2. The germline V gene encodes CDR1 MGHRA and CDR2 YSYEKL. V dropped 3 bases and J dropped 3; count of bases not matched to a gene: 8. The CDR3 has 16 residues. The CDR3 sequence: CASSHRERGGSYEQYF. The CDR3 DNA reads as TGCGCCAGCAGCCACAGAGAGCGGGGGGGGAGCTACGAGCAGTACTTC.

As to this clone: Other DNA sequences in this specimen translate into the identical CDR3. V gene TRBV19 combines with J gene TRBJ1-1; D is unresolved. CDR3 length: 12 amino acids. The V end lost 6 bases, the J end lost 2 bases, and 7 bases lay between the germline ends. Per the germline V gene, CDR1 is LNHDA and CDR2 is SQIVND (reference sequence). The CDR3 spells CASRTGNTEAFF. The CDR3 DNA follows: TGTGCCAGTAGGACTGGAAACACTGAAGCTTTCTTT.

This chain uses TRBV29-1 with TRBJ2-7, with 7 bases lining up with TRBD1. The CDR3 is 12 residues long. Germline CDR1 is SQVTM and CDR2 is ANQGSEA. Trimming cost V 6 bases and J 5 bases; bases outside gene matches: 7. This chain's CDR3 is CSVATGVHEQYF. The CDR3 DNA sequence: TGCAGCGTGGCCACAGGGGTCCACGAGCAGTACTTC.

The V and J genes are TRBV3-1 (or the pseudogene TRBV3-2) and TRBJ2-2, with TRBD1 matching 7 bases. Germline assignment: CDR1 LGHDT and CDR2 YNNKEL (reference sequence). Trimming took 4 bases from V and 5 from J; bases not matched to a gene: 7. The CDR3 has 15 residues. The CDR3 region has the DNA TGTGCCAGCAGCCGACAGGGTCTGGGTACCGGGGAGCTGTTTTTT. Translating it yields CASSRQGLGTGELFF.

The chain uses TRBV28 and TRBJ2-7; a possible D gene is TRBD2 (7 bases). This CDR3 comprises 15 residues. The V gene lost 7 bases and the J gene lost 2 bases, with 18 bases spanning the gap. Germline loops: CDR1 MDHEN, CDR2 SYDVKM. The CDR3 here is CASTRGADLAYEQYF. CDR3 DNA sequence: TGTGCCAGCACTCGGGGGGCGGACTTGGCCTACGAGCAGTACTTC.

The rearrangement uses TRBV6-5 and TRBJ2-7, with a weak D call TRBD2 (6 bases). CDR1 and CDR2 (germline): MNHEY, SVGAGI. V lost 6 bases and J lost 0, with 9 bases in between. This CDR3 comprises 13 residues. The CDR3 loop reads CASSLGLSYEQYF. CDR3 in DNA: TGTGCCAGCAGCCTGGGACTCTCCTACGAGCAGTACTTC.

This rearrangement joins TRBV4-1 to TRBJ1-5; no reliable D call. The germline gives CDR1 MGHRA, CDR2 YSYEKL. Trimming removed 3 bases from V and 0 bases from J, with 9 bases in between. The CDR3 is 15 amino acids. The CDR3 DNA sequence: TGCGCCAGCAGCCAGGCCGATAATAGCAATCAGCCCCAGCATTTT. Translating gives CASSQADNSNQPQHF.

The chain has TRBV7-9 and TRBJ2-6, with 10 bases aligning to TRBD1. Germline V gives CDR1 SEHNR, CDR2 FQNEAQ (reference sequence). J gave up 2 bases and V 5 bases, and 12 bases lay outside the gene matches. CDR3 length: 19 amino acids. As DNA, the CDR3 is TGTGCCAGCAGCAGCAGATCCGGGACAGGGGTCGCTGGGGCCAACGTCCTGACTTTC. Translated, it gives CASSSRSGTGVAGANVLTF.